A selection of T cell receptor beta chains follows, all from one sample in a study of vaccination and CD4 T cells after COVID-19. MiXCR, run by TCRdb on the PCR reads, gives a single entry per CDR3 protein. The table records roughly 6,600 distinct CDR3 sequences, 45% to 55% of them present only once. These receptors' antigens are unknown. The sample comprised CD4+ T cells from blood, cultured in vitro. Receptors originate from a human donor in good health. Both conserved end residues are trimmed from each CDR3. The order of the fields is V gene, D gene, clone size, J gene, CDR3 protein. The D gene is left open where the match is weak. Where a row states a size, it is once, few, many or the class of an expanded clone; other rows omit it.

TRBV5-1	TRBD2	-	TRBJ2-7	ASRRLGSGNFSYEQY
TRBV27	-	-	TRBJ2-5	ASSLTPAGQETQY
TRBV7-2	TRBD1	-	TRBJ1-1	ASSKTGVGDTEAF
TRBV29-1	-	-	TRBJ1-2	SVGDIVNYGYT
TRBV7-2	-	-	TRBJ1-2	ASSPSFRLYGYT
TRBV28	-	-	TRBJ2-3	ASSSGPYTQY
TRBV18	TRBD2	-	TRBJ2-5	ASSPPLGREGETQY
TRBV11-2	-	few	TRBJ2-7	ASSSLRGYEQY
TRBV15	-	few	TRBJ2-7	ATSRDLAGDYEQY
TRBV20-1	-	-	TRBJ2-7	SARRQLIPYEQY
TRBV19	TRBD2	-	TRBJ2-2	ASRRSAGGNTGELF
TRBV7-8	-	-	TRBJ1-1	ASSLMTGENTEAF
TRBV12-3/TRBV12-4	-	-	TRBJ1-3	ASSLRIRNTGNTIY
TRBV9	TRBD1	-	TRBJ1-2	ASSVGPGQGNFGGGYT